One and the same sample provided the 9 T cell receptor beta chains below, sequenced in a study of post-analysis software for immune sequencing data (dated by TCRdb to between 2014 and 2016). Here is what the overall study found, with its caveats: Significantly higher frequencies in patients than in controls were found for five or six TRBV segments, including TRBV5-6, TRBV5-1 and TRBV20-1.

Library creation used PCR. TCRdb shows the sequencer as Illumina HiSeq 2500. To reduce PCR and sequencing biases, unique molecular identifiers were incorporated into the TCR beta cDNA libraries. The raw public reads went through TCRdb reprocessing: fastp at Q25, MiXCR clone calling, in-frame beta chains kept. For every CDR3 protein sequence, its rows merge into one entry that carries the most common genes and DNA. This sample comprises 350,000 to 500,000 distinct CDR3 sequences, roughly 38% of them detected only once. The ten largest account for around 8% of the sample. The antigens these receptors bind are not known. Sequences were obtained from blood. The receptors derive from a girl aged 2 to 9 with multiple sclerosis.

This clonotype was found a few times. The V call is TRBV5-1, the J call TRBJ2-7; perhaps TRBD2 as D (5 bases). The V gene lost 0 bases and the J gene lost 6 bases, with 13 bases spanning the gap. Germline values: CDR1 SGHRS, CDR2 YFSETQ. CDR3 length: 14 residues. The CDR3 region is CASSLGGLEFEQYF. The DNA for the CDR3 is TGCGCCAGCAGCTTGGGAGGGTTGGAGTTCGAGCAGTACTTC.

The rearrangement uses TRBV7-2 and TRBJ2-5; TRBD2 aligns across 12 bases. The CDR3 consists of 16 residues. Trimming removed 4 bases from V and 5 bases from J; junction bases left unmatched: 8. The germline CDR1 and CDR2 sequences are SGHTA and FQGNSA. CDR3 loop: CASSSLRLAGVETQYF. CDR3 bases: TGTGCCAGCAGCTCACTACGACTAGCGGGAGTGGAGACCCAGTACTTC. Supplemented by reference TRBV7-2 and TRBJ2-5, the full variable domain reads GAGVSQSPSNKVTEKGKDVELRCDPISGHTALYWYRQSLGQGLEFLIYFQGNSAPDKSGLPSDRFSAERTGGSVSTLTIQRTQQEDSAVYLCASSSLRLAGVETQYFGPGTRLLVL.

The chain employs TRBV4-1 and TRBJ1-1; D is ambiguous. This CDR3 is built from 15 residues. The V end was cut by 0 bases, the J end by 1 base, with 9 bases between. Germline V CDR1 and CDR2: MGHRA, YSYEKL. CDR3 nucleotides: TGCGCCAGCAGCCAAGATACGCCGGAGAACACTGAAGCTTTCTTT. As protein: CASSQDTPENTEAFF.

For the CDR3, the DNA is TGTGCTAGTGGTTTTAAGGGGGCAGGGACAGATACGCAGTATTTT. The encoded protein is CASGFKGAGTDTQYF. The chain carries TRBV12-5 and TRBJ2-3; 7 nucleotides match TRBD1. This CDR3 has 15 amino acids. Trimming at V came to 3 bases and at J to 3 bases, leaving 6 bases not matched to a gene. Germline V gives CDR1 LGHNT, CDR2 FRNRAP.

The chain is built from TRBV7-2 and TRBJ1-6; D gene ambiguous. Germline V lookup: CDR1 SGHTA, CDR2 FQGNSA. This CDR3 region has 16 residues. V was clipped by 4 bases and J by 1 base, with 11 bases between them. The CDR3 is CASSSRVASYNSPLHF. In DNA form, the CDR3 reads TGTGCCAGCAGCTCCCGAGTTGCATCCTATAATTCACCCCTCCACTTT.

This clonotype has only a few counts. The rearrangement joins TRBV12-3 or TRBV12-4 to TRBJ2-5, with a tentative D call TRBD1 (5 bases). There are 14 residues in the CDR3. V lost 6 bases and J lost 1, with 12 bases in between. DNA for the CDR3: TGTGCCAGCAGCCCCGGACACCTCCAAGAGACCCAGTACTTC. It is translated as CASSPGHLQETQYF.

The chain uses TRBV6-5 and TRBJ2-1, with TRBD2 as a possible D gene (6 bases). The germline CDR1 and CDR2 sequences are MNHEY and SVGAGI. V was shortened by 5 bases and J by 8 bases, with 16 bases between the two germline ends. This CDR3 spans 14 amino acids. CDR3 in amino acids: CASSPTSRRDEQFF. CDR3 bases: TGTGCCAGCAGTCCGACATCTAGGAGGGATGAGCAGTTCTTC.

This chain connects TRBV12-3 or TRBV12-4 to TRBJ1-2; D may be TRBD1 (6 bases). The CDR3 is made up of 15 amino acids. Between the trimmed V and J ends, which lost 7 bases and 0 bases, there was a span of 15 bases. The CDR3 sequence: CASTTGFRANYGYTF. Here the CDR3 DNA reads TGTGCCAGCACCACAGGGTTCAGAGCTAACTATGGCTACACCTTC.

The chain combines TRBV28 with TRBJ2-4, with D hard to call. The DNA end is more similar to TRBJ2-5, so the J call may be wrong. The germline V gene encodes CDR1 MDHEN and CDR2 SYDVKM. This CDR3 is 14 amino acids long. CDR3 amino acids: CASSLTTFQETQYF. In DNA form, the CDR3 reads TGTGCCAGCAGTTTAACAACATTTCAAGAGACCCAGTACTTC.